This TCR beta chain appears in the sequencing data of a study of blood T cell repertoires in COVID-19. Study-level information: Spain, Italy and the United States supplied samples that represented acute and convalescent COVID-19. T cells, B-cell-depleted T cells, or PBMCs provided the cDNA or gDNA that served as material.

This clone was recorded a few times. Authors' processing steps: By means of reference gene primer amplification, nucleated cell counts were estimated. TCRdb keeps only in-frame clones here, not all; method: immunoSEQ multiplex PCR. D and trimming come from the DNA, and the V and J calls and clone size come from that table. The data contain 400,000 to 550,000 clones, around 89% of them seen just once; the ten biggest clones take up more than 4%. The V gene's germline CDR1 is SEHNR and CDR2 FQNEAQ (reference sequence). The germline V and J ends were trimmed by 5 bases and 4 bases, with 19 bases remaining between them. The CDR3 loop spans 16 amino acids.

The V gene is TRBV7-9, the J gene TRBJ2-3, with a tentative D call TRBD1 (6 bases). The receptor was isolated from a woman aged 30 to 39 with acute or convalescent COVID-19. What was sequenced was peripheral blood. The CDR3 region is CASSLNPGTMADTQYF. The CDR3 DNA sequence: TGTGCCAGCAGCCTCAACCCCGGGACAATGGCAGATACGCAGTATTTT.